This record looks at one T cell receptor beta chain sequence and its context. What it binds is not known. The sequenced fragment ends 3 residues before the CDR3 boundary, so the rest is inferred from the germline J gene. The sample comes from a study of T cell clonality in common variable immunodeficiency. Broader study findings: T cell subpopulation sequencing would be needed to explain CVID clonality. CVID subjects shared fewer TCRbeta clones than healthy controls did. Fewer deletions and N-nucleotide insertions were reportedly seen in common variable immunodeficiency TCR beta sequences.

Sequencing used immunoSEQ multiplex PCR; TCRdb keeps in-frame clones, though not all of them. Recorded here are about 19,000 clones, with no singletons, and the ten leading clones hold around a quarter. CVID meant reduced serum IgG, IgA and/or IgM plus specific antibody deficiency. Both groups were predominantly of Caucasian heritage. CDR3 size: 15 residues. From germline, CDR1 is SGHTA and CDR2 FQGNSA. Trimming removed 2 bases at V and 4 bases at J, with 15 bases between. This sequence joins TRBV7-2 and TRBJ2-7; D unclear. The origin of this receptor is a human donor with common variable immunodeficiency. Sample: peripheral blood mononuclear cells. CDR3 loop: CASSLSSIGLYEQYF. The DNA read from the CDR3 is TGTGCCAGCAGCTTAAGTTCTATAGGGCTTTACGAG.